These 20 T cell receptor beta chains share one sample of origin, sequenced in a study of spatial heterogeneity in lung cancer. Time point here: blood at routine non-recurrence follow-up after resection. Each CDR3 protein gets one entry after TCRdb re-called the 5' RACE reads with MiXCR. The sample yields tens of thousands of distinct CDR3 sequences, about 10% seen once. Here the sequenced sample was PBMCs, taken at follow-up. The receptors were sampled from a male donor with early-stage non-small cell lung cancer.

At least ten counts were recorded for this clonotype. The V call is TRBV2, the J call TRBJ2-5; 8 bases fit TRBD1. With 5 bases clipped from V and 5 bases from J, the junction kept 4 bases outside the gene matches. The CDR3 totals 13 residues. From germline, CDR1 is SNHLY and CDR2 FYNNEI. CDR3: CASSRQGTETQYF. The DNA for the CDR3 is TGTGCCAGCAGTCGACAGGGGACGGAGACCCAGTACTTC.

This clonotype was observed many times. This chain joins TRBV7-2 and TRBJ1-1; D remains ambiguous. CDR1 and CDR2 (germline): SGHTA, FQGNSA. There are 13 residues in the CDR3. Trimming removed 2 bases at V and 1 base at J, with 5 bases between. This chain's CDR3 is CASSLTTNTEAFF. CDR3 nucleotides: TGTGCCAGCAGCTTAACCACGAACACTGAAGCTTTCTTT. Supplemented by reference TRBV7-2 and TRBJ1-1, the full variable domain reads GAGVSQSPSNKVTEKGKDVELRCDPISGHTALYWYRQSLGQGLEFLIYFQGNSAPDKSGLPSDRFSAERTGGSVSTLTIQRTQQEDSAVYLCASSLTTNTEAFFGQGTRLTVV.

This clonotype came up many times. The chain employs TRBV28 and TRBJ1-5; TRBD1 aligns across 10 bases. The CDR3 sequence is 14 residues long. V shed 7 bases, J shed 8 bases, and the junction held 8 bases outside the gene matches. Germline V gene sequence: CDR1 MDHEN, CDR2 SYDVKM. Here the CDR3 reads CASTTGQGSKPQHF. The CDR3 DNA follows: TGTGCCAGCACCACGGGACAGGGGTCAAAGCCCCAGCATTTT.

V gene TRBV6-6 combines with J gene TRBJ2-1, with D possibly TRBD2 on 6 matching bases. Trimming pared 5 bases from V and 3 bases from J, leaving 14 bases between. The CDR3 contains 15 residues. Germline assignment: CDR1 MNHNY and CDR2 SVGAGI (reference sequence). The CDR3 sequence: CASSPKRVSYNEQFF. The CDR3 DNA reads TGTGCCAGCAGTCCTAAGCGGGTTAGCTACAATGAGCAGTTCTTC.

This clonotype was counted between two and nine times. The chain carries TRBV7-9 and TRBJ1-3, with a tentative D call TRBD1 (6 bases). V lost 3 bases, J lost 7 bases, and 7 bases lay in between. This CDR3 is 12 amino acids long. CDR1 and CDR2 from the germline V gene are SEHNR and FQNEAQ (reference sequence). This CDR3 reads CASSLGANTIYF. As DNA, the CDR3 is TGTGCCAGCAGCTTGGGGGCGAACACCATATATTTT.

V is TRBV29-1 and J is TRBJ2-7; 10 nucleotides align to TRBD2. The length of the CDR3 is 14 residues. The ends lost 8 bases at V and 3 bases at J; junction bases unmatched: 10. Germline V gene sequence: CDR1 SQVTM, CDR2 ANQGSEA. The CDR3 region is CSNFTSGNLYEQYF. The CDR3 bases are TGCAGCAATTTTACTAGCGGGAATCTCTACGAGCAGTACTTC.

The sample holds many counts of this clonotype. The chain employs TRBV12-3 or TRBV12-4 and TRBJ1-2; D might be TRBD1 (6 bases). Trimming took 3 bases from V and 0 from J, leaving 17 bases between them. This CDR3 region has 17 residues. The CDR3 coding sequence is TGTGCCAGCAGTTTTGGACAGCTAGTAAGATCTAACTATGGCTACACCTTC. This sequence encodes CASSFGQLVRSNYGYTF.

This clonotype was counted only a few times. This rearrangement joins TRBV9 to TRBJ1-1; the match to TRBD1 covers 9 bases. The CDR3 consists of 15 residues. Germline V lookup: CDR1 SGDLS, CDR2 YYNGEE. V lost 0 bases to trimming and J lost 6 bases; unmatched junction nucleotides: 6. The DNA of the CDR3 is TGTGCCAGCAGCGTAGCTGGACAGGGGAGGGCTGAAGCTTTCTTT. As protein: CASSVAGQGRAEAFF.

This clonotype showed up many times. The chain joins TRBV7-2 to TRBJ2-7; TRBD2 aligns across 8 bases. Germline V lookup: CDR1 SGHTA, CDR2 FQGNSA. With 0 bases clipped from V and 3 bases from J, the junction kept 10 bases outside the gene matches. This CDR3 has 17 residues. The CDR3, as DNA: TGTGCCAGCAGCTTAGCGCTAGGCGGGGGGATAATCTACGAGCAGTACTTC. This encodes CASSLALGGGIIYEQYF.

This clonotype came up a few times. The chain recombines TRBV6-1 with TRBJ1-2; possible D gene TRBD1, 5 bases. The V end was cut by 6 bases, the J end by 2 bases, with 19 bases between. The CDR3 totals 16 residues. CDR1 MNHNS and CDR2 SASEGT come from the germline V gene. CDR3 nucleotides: TGTGCCAGCAGCGAACCGACAATGGGACGAAACTATGGCTACACCTTC. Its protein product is CASSEPTMGRNYGYTF.

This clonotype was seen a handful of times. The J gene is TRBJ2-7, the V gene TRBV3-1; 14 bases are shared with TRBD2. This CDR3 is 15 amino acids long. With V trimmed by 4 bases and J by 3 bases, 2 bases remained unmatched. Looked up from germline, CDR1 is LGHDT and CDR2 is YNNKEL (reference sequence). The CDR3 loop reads CASSPGTSGGYEQYF. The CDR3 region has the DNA TGTGCCAGCAGCCCCGGGACTAGCGGGGGCTACGAGCAGTACTTC.

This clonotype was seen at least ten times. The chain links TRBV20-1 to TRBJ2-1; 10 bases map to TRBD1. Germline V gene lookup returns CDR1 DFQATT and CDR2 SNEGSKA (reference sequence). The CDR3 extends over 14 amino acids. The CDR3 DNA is TGCTCCCCGGGCGGGACAGGGGCCCACAATGAGCAGTTCTTC. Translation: CSPGGTGAHNEQFF.

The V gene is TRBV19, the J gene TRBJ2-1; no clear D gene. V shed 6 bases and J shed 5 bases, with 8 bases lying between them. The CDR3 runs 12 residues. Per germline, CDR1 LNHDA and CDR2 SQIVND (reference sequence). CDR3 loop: CASSGLDNEQFF. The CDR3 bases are TGTGCCAGTAGCGGGCTTGACAATGAGCAGTTCTTC.

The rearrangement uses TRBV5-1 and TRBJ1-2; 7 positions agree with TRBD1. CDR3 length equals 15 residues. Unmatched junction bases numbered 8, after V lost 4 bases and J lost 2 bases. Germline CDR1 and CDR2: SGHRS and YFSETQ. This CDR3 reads CASSLPGQQNYGYTF. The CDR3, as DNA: TGCGCCAGCAGCCTTCCGGGACAGCAGAACTATGGCTACACCTTC.

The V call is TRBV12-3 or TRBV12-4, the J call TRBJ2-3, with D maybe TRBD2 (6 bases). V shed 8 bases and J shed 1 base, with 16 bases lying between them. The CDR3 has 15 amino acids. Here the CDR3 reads CASDSGELGTDTQYF. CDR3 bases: TGTGCCAGCGATTCGGGGGAGTTGGGCACAGATACGCAGTATTTT.

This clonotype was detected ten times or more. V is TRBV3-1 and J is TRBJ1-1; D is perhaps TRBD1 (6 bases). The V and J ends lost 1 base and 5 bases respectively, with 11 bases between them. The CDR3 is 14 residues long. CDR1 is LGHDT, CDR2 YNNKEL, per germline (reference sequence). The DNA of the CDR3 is TGTGCCAGCAGCCAAGGGCAGGGGTTTACTGAAGCTTTCTTT. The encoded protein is CASSQGQGFTEAFF.

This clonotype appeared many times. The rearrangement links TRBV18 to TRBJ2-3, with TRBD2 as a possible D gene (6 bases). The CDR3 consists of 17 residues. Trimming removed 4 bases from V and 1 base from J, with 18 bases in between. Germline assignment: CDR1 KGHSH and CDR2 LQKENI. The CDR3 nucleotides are TGTGCCAGCTCACGAACCGGGCCCGGAGGGGGCACAGATACGCAGTATTTT. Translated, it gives CASSRTGPGGGTDTQYF.

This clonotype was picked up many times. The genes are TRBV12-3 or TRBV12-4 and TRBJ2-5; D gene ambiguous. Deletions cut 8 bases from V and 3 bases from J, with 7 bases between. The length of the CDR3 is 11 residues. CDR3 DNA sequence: TGTGCCAGCCTCTTTGAAGAGACCCAGTACTTC. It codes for CASLFEETQYF.

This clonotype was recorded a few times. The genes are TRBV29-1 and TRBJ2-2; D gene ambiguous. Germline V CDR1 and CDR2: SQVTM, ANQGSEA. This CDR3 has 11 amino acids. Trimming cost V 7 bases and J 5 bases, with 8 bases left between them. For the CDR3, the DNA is TGCAGCGCCCGACTGACCGGGGAGCTGTTTTTT. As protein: CSARLTGELFF.

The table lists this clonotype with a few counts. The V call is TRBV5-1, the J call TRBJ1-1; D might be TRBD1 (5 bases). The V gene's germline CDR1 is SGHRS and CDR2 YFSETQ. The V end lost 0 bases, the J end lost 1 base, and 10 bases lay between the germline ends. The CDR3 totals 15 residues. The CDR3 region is CASSLEWGANTEAFF. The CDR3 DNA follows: TGCGCCAGCAGCTTGGAATGGGGCGCGAACACTGAAGCTTTCTTT.